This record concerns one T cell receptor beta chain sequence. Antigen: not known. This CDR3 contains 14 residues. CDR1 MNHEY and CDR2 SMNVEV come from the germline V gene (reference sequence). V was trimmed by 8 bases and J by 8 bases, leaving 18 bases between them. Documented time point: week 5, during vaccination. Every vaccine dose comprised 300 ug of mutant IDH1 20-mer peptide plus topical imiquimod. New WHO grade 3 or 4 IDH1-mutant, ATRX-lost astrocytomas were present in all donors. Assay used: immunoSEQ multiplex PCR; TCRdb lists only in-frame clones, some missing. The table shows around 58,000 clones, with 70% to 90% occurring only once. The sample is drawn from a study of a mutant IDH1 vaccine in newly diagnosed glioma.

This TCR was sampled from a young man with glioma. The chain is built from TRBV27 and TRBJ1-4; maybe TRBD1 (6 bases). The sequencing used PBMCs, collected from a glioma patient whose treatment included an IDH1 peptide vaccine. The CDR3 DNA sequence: TGTGCCAGCGCTTTGGACAGACTCGAAGAAAAACTGTTTTTT. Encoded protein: CASALDRLEEKLFF.